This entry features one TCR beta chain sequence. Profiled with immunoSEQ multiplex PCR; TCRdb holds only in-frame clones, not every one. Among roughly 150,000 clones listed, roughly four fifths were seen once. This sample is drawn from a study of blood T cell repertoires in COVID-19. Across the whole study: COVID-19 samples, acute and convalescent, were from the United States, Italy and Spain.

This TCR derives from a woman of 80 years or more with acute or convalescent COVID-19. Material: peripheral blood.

In DNA, the CDR3 is TGTGCCAGTAGCCGAGGACAGGCCAACTCTGGAAACACCATATATTTT. Encoded protein: CASSRGQANSGNTIYF. This chain connects TRBV19 to TRBJ1-3, with 7 positions matching TRBD1. The CDR3 sequence is 16 residues long. The V gene end was trimmed by 6 bases and the J gene end by 0 bases; junction bases not matched to a gene: 8. The V gene's germline CDR1 is LNHDA and CDR2 SQIVND (reference sequence).